Sequencing of this T cell receptor beta chain was carried out in a study of follicular helper T cells after annual influenza vaccination. Study in general: Days 0, 7 and 28 post-vaccination were the blood draw times. For some subjects, blood spans the 2013-2014, 2014-2015 and 2015-2016 annual vaccinations. General observations from the study: Day 7 ICOS+CD38+ clones were most often found later in ICOS-CD38- cTfh cells.

About this clone itself: No antigen is known for it.

Losses at the gene ends were 6 bases for V and 6 bases for J; bases not matched to a gene: 5. The V gene's germline CDR1 is MNHNY and CDR2 SVGAGI (reference sequence). The CDR3 is made up of 14 amino acids. This table comes from immunoSEQ multiplex PCR, and its TCRdb copy is limited to in-frame clones, with some not included. Of about 11,000 clones listed, over 80% are singletons. The chain recombines TRBV6-6 with TRBJ1-5; 10 bases are shared with TRBD1. The source is an adult who received the influenza vaccine. Sequenced here: CXCR5- memory CD4+ T cells sorted from blood, sampled 6 weeks after influenza vaccination. The CDR3 here is CASSPDRGGQPQHF. For the CDR3, the DNA is TGTGCCAGCAGCCCGGACAGGGGGGGTCAGCCCCAGCATTTT.